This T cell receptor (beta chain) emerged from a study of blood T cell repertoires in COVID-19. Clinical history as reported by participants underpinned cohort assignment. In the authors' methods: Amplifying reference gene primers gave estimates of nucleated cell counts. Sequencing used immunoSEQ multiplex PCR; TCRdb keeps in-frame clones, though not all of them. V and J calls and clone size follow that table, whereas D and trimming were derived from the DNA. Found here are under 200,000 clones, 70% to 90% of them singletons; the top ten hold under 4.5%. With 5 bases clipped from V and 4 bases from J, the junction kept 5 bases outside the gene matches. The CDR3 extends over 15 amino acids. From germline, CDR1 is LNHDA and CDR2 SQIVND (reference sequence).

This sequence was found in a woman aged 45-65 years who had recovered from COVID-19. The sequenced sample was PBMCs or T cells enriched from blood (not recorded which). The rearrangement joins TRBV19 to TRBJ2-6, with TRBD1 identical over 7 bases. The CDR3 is CASSGTVPGANVLTF. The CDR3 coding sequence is TGTGCCAGTAGTGGGACAGTCCCCGGGGCCAACGTCCTGACTTTC.